The present TCR beta chain was sequenced within a study of shared clonotypes between healthy human individuals. Turning to the study itself: Donor composition was a couple of women and three men, aged 18 to 49. For every donor, three CD4 naive, three CD4 memory, two CD8 naive and one CD8 memory plates were used.

V lost 2 bases, J lost 4 bases, and 11 bases lay in between. Germline loops: CDR1 SGHDN, CDR2 FVKESK. This CDR3 has 14 residues. Here immunoSEQ multiplex PCR was the method, and the copy in TCRdb shows in-frame clones only, minus some. The data contain approximately 1,500,000 clones, 95% to 99% of them singletons. None of the donors, who were healthy HIV-negative adults, had recently had acute infections or vaccinations. General study findings and limits: A handful of donors had around 5% of their naive CD4 clonotypes in common.

In regard to this clone: Its target is not known.

The sequenced sample consisted of naive CD4+ T cells sorted from blood. Subset in this sample: CD45RA+ positively selected. This TCR derives from a young man in good health. The rearrangement uses TRBV14 and TRBJ1-2; D gene ambiguous. As DNA, the CDR3 is TGTGCCAGCAGCCAACCCAGGAATGGCTATGGCTACACCTTC. It encodes CASSQPRNGYGYTF.